Following are 6 T cell receptor beta chains from one sample sequenced in a study of T-cell reconstitution after alpha-beta-depleted transplantation in children. The authors prepared the TCRbeta library with unique molecular identifiers. TCRdb independently ran MiXCR on the PCR reads; one entry per CDR3 protein. The repertoire holds around 500,000 distinct CDR3 sequences, 23% seen once, with roughly 15% in the top ten. Specimen: PBMCs, mostly from graft donor cells, collected 360 days after TCRalphabeta/CD19-depleted stem cell transplant. These receptor sequences come from a boy in the first two years of life who had a stem cell transplant for acute myeloid leukemia, so the T cells may come from the graft donor.

This clonotype was detected many times. This chain uses TRBV6-5 with TRBJ1-5; D not certain. Germline V CDR1 and CDR2: MNHEY, SVGAGI. Deletions cut 0 bases from V and 7 bases from J, with 10 bases between. This CDR3 spans 14 amino acids. The CDR3 loop is CASSYSEGGQPQHF. CDR3 nucleotide sequence: TGTGCCAGCAGTTACTCAGAGGGCGGGCAGCCCCAGCATTTT.

The chain employs TRBV6-1 and TRBJ1-5; TRBD1 is a possible D gene (6 bases). Germline V gene lookup returns CDR1 MNHNS and CDR2 SASEGT. The CDR3 contains 15 residues. Trimming removed 8 bases from V and 5 bases from J, with 19 bases in between. As DNA, the CDR3 is TGTGCCAGCTCTCCATTAGGACAGCTGGATCAGCCCCAGCATTTT. Its protein product is CASSPLGQLDQPQHF.

The chain uses TRBV3-1 and TRBJ2-7; D is uncertain. The length of the CDR3 is 12 residues. The germline V gene has CDR1 LGHDT and CDR2 YNNKEL (reference sequence). V shed 2 bases and J shed 2 bases, with 4 bases lying between them. The CDR3 bases are TGTGCCAGCAGCCAATTGCCCTACGAGCAGTACTTC. It codes for CASSQLPYEQYF.

The chain carries TRBV7-8 and TRBJ1-5, with D possibly being TRBD1 (6 bases). Germline CDR1 and CDR2: SGHVS and FQNEAQ. CDR3 length: 16 amino acids. The V and J ends lost 4 bases and 1 base respectively, with 14 bases between them. The DNA for the CDR3 is TGTGCCAGCAGCTCGATCAGGGGAGAAAGCAATCAGCCCCAGCATTTT. It encodes CASSSIRGESNQPQHF. Complete variable domain (other parts from reference TRBV7-8 and TRBJ1-5): GAGVSQSPRYKVAKRGQDVALRCDPISGHVSLFWYQQALGQGPEFLTYFQNEAQLDKSGLPSDRFFAERPEGSVSTLKIQRTQQEDSAVYLCASSSIRGESNQPQHFGDGTRLSIL.

This clonotype was detected once. V usage is TRBV25-1 and J usage is TRBJ2-1, with 9 bases lining up with TRBD2. Germline CDR1 is MGHDK and CDR2 is SYGVNS. V trimming: 0 bases; J trimming: 2 bases; junction bases outside the gene matches: 11. This CDR3 is built from 19 residues. The CDR3 here is CASSEYLASSGGPYNEQFF. CDR3 in DNA: TGTGCCAGCAGTGAATATTTAGCGTCGAGCGGGGGGCCCTACAATGAGCAGTTCTTC.

On this clonotype: An end of the junction does not agree with germline; a read error may underlie this. The rearrangement links TRBV20-1 to TRBJ2-6, with TRBD1 identical over 8 bases. Germline V gives CDR1 DFQATT, CDR2 SNEGSKA (reference sequence). CDR3 length: 17 amino acids. In DNA form, the CDR3 reads TGCTGTGCTAGGACCAAGGGACAGGTCTCTGGGGCCAACGTCCTGACTTTC. It specifies CCARTKGQVSGANVLTF.